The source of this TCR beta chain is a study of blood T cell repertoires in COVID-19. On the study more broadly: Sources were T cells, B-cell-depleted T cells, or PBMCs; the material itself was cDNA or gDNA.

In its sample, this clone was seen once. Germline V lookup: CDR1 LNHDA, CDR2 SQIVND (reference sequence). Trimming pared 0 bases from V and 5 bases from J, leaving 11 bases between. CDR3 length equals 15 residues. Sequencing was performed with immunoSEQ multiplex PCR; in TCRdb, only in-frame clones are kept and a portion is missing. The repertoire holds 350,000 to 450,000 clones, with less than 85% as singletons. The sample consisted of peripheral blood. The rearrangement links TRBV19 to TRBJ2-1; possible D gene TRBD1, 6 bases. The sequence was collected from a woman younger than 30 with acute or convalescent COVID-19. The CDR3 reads CASSIDRGPNNEQFF. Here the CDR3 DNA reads TGTGCCAGTAGTATAGACAGGGGTCCTAACAATGAGCAGTTCTTC. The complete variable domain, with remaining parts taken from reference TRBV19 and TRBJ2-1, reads DGGITQSPKYLFRKEGQNVTLSCEQNLNHDAMYWYRQDPGQGLRLIYYSQIVNDFQKGDIAEGYSVSREKKESFPLTVTSAQKNPTAFYLCASSIDRGPNNEQFFGPGTRLTVL.